This TCR beta chain is from a study of cytomegalovirus exposure and HLA in healthy donors. Germline V lookup: CDR1 SGHTA, CDR2 FQGNSA. The V segment lost 5 bases and the J segment 5 bases; nucleotides outside the gene matches: 10. The CDR3 totals 16 residues. Using immunoSEQ multiplex PCR, the repertoire was profiled, and TCRdb retains in-frame clones only, with some absent. The sample yields about 150,000 clones, approximately 86% seen once. Separation from the approximately 670-subject first cohort characterized the approximately 130-subject validation cohort, to which the donors belonged. Sequenced material: PBMCs. The chain couples TRBV7-2 to TRBJ2-3; TRBD2 agrees at 10 bases. The TCR originated in a man between 18 and 29 years old in good health and CMV-seropositive. The CDR3 region has the DNA TGTGCCAGCAGCCCTCAAGCGGGAGGGCCAGAAGATACGCAGTATTTT. Protein: CASSPQAGGPEDTQYF.